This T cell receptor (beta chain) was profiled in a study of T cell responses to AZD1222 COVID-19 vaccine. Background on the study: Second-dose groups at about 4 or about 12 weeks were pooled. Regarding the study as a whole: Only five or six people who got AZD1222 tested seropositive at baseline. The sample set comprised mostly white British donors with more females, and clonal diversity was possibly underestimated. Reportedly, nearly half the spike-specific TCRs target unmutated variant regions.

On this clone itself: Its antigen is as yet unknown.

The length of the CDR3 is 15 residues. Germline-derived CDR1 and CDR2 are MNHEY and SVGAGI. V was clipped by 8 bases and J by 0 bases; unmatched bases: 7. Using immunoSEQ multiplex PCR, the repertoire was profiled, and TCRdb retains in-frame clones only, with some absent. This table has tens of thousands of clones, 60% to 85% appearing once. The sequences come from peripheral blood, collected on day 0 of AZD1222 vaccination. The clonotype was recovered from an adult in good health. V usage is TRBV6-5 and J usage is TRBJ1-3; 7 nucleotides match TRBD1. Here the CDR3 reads CASATGAFSGNTIYF. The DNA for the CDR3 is TGTGCCAGCGCTACAGGGGCCTTCTCTGGAAACACCATATATTTT.